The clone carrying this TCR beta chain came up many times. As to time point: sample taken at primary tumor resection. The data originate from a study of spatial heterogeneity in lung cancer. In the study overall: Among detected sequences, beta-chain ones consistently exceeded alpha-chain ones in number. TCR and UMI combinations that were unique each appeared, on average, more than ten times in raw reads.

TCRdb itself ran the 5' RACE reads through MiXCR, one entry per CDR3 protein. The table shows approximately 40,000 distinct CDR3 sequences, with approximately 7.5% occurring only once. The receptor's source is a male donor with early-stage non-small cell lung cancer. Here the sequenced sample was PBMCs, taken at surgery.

Here the CDR3 reads CASSYAPPKTGRTDTQYF. DNA of the CDR3: TGTGCCAGCAGTTACGCCCCGCCCAAGACAGGGAGGACAGATACGCAGTATTTT. V usage is TRBV6-5 and J usage is TRBJ2-3; possibly TRBD1 for D (7 bases). Trimming cost V 2 bases and J 3 bases, with 21 bases left between them. Germline V gene lookup returns CDR1 MNHEY and CDR2 SVGAGI. This CDR3 is built from 18 residues.